The rows below give T cell receptor beta chains drawn from one sample of a study of patients and donors after allogeneic stem cell transplantation. From the RT-PCR reads, TCRdb called clonotypes with MiXCR, one entry per CDR3 protein. The data hold approximately 150,000 distinct CDR3 sequences, with about two fifths observed a single time. Sequenced input: blood, either unsorted or a sorted T cell fraction (not recorded which). All receptors derive from a human donor who was either an allogeneic HSCT recipient or a stem cell or donor lymphocyte infusion donor (not recorded which). It is not recorded whose cells these are; they may come from a transplant donor. CDR3s include the opening cysteine and the closing phenylalanine or tryptophan. D genes are given only for firm matches. Clone size is given for some rows only: seen once, a few or many times, or a class if the clone is expanded.

-,few,TRBJ1-1,TRBV12-3/TRBV12-4,TGTGCCAGCCGCCGCCGCACTGAAGCTTTCTTT,CASRRRTEAFF
-,few,TRBJ2-3,TRBV15,TGTGCCACCAGCAGAGGGGCCACCCTAGCAGATACGCAGTATTTT,CATSRGATLADTQYF
TRBD1,few,TRBJ1-5,TRBV6-6,TGTGCCAGCAGCCGCAGGGGGCATACCTCTAGCAATCAGCCCCAGCATTTT,CASSRRGHTSSNQPQHF
TRBD1,few,TRBJ1-1,TRBV12-3/TRBV12-4,TGTGCCAGCAGTTTAGATAGGGGGCGTATGAACACTGAAGCTTTCTTT,CASSLDRGRMNTEAFF
-,-,TRBJ1-2,TRBV6-5,TGTGCCAGCAGTTACTCGACTGGCCAGCTATATGGCTACACCTTC,CASSYSTGQLYGYTF
-,few,TRBJ1-1,TRBV6-2/TRBV6-3,TGTGCCAGCACCCGACTATCGGGACGGGACACTGAAGCTTTCTTT,CASTRLSGRDTEAFF
-,few,TRBJ1-2,TRBV12-3/TRBV12-4,TGTGCCAGCAGCCCCAGACAGGTTAACTATGGCTACACCTTC,CASSPRQVNYGYTF
-,-,TRBJ1-4,TRBV20-1,TGCAGTGCTAGCGGGGGTGTAGCGACTAATGAAAAACTGTTTTTT,CSASGGVATNEKLFF
TRBD1,-,TRBJ1-5,TRBV5-6,TGTGCCAGCAGCTCCCGGACAGGGGTCAGCCAGCCCCAGCATTTT,CASSSRTGVSQPQHF
-,-,TRBJ1-6,TRBV6-5,TGTGCCAGCAGATCCGCACCCGGGAACCCCTATAATTCACCCCTCCACTTT,CASRSAPGNPYNSPLHF
-,-,TRBJ2-1,TRBV27,TGTGCCAGCAGTTTAAACAGGGAGGACAATGAGCAGTTCTTC,CASSLNREDNEQFF